The sequence of this T cell receptor (beta chain) was determined in a study of cytomegalovirus exposure and HLA in healthy donors. Study-wide points: Cytomegalovirus-associated status was assigned to 164 TCR beta chains. About 87% or about 30% of the time was how often most TCR beta V segments were productive, according to an earlier analysis.

Concerning this clone itself: Its target is not known.

This CDR3 is built from 17 residues. J lost 0 bases, V lost 5 bases, and 9 bases had no gene match. Germline V gene data show CDR1 as GTSNPN and CDR2 as SVGIG (reference sequence). Both 60 Vbeta primers and 13 Jbeta primers went into the PCR. Measured with immunoSEQ multiplex PCR; TCRdb has only the in-frame clones, and not every one. Of 99,000 or so clones in the sample, 78% were seen once. The genes are TRBV30 and TRBJ2-6; 8 nucleotides line up with TRBD1. Source material: PBMCs. This receptor was obtained from a male donor in good health and CMV-seronegative. The CDR3 DNA follows: TGTGCCTGGTACCGAGGACAGGGCCACTCTGGGGCCAACGTCCTGACTTTC. Translating it yields CAWYRGQGHSGANVLTF.